The 4 T cell receptor beta chains listed next were all sequenced from one sample in a study of early T cells in non-severe SARS-CoV-2 infection. TCRdb passed the 5' RACE reads through MiXCR, listing each CDR3 protein once. The sample records about 97,000 distinct CDR3 sequences, 11% being singletons. The sample was whole blood, taken at baseline. These receptors all stem from an adult who was a healthcare worker with PCR-confirmed SARS-CoV-2 infection or an uninfected control (not recorded which).

This clonotype was observed many times. The rearrangement joins TRBV10-3 to TRBJ2-6; D is perhaps TRBD1 (5 bases). Between the trimmed V and J ends, which lost 7 bases and 1 base, there was a span of 8 bases. The CDR3 consists of 14 residues. Germline V CDR1 and CDR2: ENHRY, SYGVKD. CDR3 in DNA: TGTGCCATCACTCAGGGATCTGGGGCCAACGTCCTGACTTTC. It codes for CAITQGSGANVLTF.

The table lists this clonotype with many counts. This chain joins TRBV27 and TRBJ2-7, with a possible D match to TRBD2 (5 bases). Germline CDR1 and CDR2: MNHEY and SMNVEV (reference sequence). The CDR3 consists of 14 residues. The V end was cut by 2 bases, the J end by 0 bases, with 8 bases between. The CDR3 coding sequence is TGTGCCAGCAGTTTAACGGGGATCTCCTACGAGCAGTACTTC. It codes for CASSLTGISYEQYF.

V is TRBV20-1 and J is TRBJ2-7; 10 positions agree with TRBD2. CDR3 length equals 14 residues. The ends lost 2 bases at V and 6 bases at J; junction bases unmatched: 7. Germline V gives CDR1 DFQATT, CDR2 SNEGSKA (reference sequence). The CDR3 nucleotides read TGCAGTGCTAGAAGGGAGCGGGGGGGTCCCGAGCAGTACTTC. Encoded protein: CSARRERGGPEQYF.

At least ten counts were recorded for this clonotype. The chain employs TRBV2 and TRBJ2-2; 7 bases match TRBD1. Germline V gives CDR1 SNHLY, CDR2 FYNNEI. This CDR3 has 13 amino acids. J was trimmed by 8 bases and V by 6 bases; bases with no gene match: 6. Here the CDR3 reads CASSRQGMGELFF. The CDR3, as DNA: TGTGCCAGCAGCCGACAGGGTATGGGGGAGCTGTTTTTT.